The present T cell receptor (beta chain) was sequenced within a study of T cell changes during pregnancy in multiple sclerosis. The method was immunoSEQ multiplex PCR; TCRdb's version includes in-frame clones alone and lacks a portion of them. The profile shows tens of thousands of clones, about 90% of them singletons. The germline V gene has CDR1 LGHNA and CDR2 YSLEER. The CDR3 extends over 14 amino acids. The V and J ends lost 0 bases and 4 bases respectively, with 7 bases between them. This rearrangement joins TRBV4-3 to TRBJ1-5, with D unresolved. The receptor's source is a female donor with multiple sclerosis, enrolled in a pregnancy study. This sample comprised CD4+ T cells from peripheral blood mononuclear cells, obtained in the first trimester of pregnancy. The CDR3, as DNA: TGCGCCAGCAGCCAAGATCTCCAGAATCAGCCCCAGCATTTT. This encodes CASSQDLQNQPQHF.